Following are 5 T cell receptor beta chains from one sample sequenced in a study of tumor and adjacent non-tumor tissue in lung cancer. No cell sorting was done before RNA was extracted from the tissue. More than 3 cm separated this lung sample from the edge of the tumor. The library came from three nested PCR rounds adapted from ARM-PCR protocols. TCRdb recomputed calls from the multiplex PCR reads with MiXCR, one row per CDR3 protein. The data contain some 100,000 distinct CDR3 sequences, 65% of them singletons. The specimen sequenced was distant non-tumor lung tissue. These receptors were taken from a man aged 25-45 years with non-small cell lung cancer.

V usage is TRBV11-3 and J usage is TRBJ2-1, with 8 bases aligning to TRBD1. The CDR3 is made up of 13 amino acids. The V gene end was trimmed by 7 bases and the J gene end by 9 bases; junction bases not matched to a gene: 8. CDR1 is SGHNT and CDR2 is YENEEA in the germline V gene. CDR3 loop: CASNFTGGSEQFF. DNA for the CDR3: TGTGCCAGCAACTTCACAGGGGGGAGTGAGCAGTTCTTC.

This clonotype was detected many times. V usage is TRBV29-1 and J usage is TRBJ2-5; D tentatively fits TRBD1 or TRBD2 (6 bases each). Trimming cost V 3 bases and J 6 bases, with 17 bases left between them. This CDR3 is built from 14 residues. CDR1 is SQVTM, CDR2 ANQGSEA, per germline. The CDR3 coding sequence is TGCAGCGTTGAGGGATCTGCCCGGGGGCAGACCCAGTACTTC. This sequence encodes CSVEGSARGQTQYF. The entire variable domain, with the rest obtained from reference TRBV29-1 and TRBJ2-5, is as follows: SAVISQKPSRDICQRGTSLTIQCQVDSQVTMMFWYRQQPGQSLTLIATANQGSEATYESGFVIDKFPISRPNLTFSTLTVSNMSPEDSSIYLCSVEGSARGQTQYFGPGTRLLVL.

Details on this clonotype: This is likely a read error, given that the CDR3 carries no conserved phenylalanine or tryptophan at its end. This rearrangement joins TRBV12-3 or TRBV12-4 to TRBJ2-7; tentatively, D is TRBD1 or TRBD2 (5 bases each). The CDR3 loop spans 13 amino acids. Trimming left V 6 bases short and J 10 bases short, with 19 bases between. The CDR3 sequence is CASSQDTAGDQYI. CDR3 nucleotide sequence: TGTGCCAGCAGCCAGGACACCGCGGGCGACCAGTACATC.

The CDR3 region is CASTDILRGDAGELFF. The CDR3 DNA is TGTGCCAGTACCGACATTCTTCGCGGGGACGCCGGGGAGCTGTTTTTT. The J gene is TRBJ2-2, the V gene TRBV6-1, with D perhaps matching TRBD2 (6 bases). This CDR3 region has 16 residues. The V end lost 9 bases, the J end lost 6 bases, and 23 bases lay between the germline ends. The germline CDR1 and CDR2 sequences are MNHNS and SASEGT.

As to this clonotype: One end of the junction fails to match germline, which may point to a read error. DNA of the CDR3: TGCGCCTGCAGCGCCATCCCTAGCGGAGGACCTTACGAGCAGTACTTC. Residues: CACSAIPSGGPYEQYF. This sequence joins TRBV5-1 and TRBJ2-7, with TRBD2 matching 7 bases. From germline, CDR1 is SGHRS and CDR2 YFSETQ. CDR3 size: 16 residues.